The entry that follows covers one T cell receptor (beta chain) sequence. Its antigen is as yet unknown. Read data end 3 residues before the CDR3 end; the end is taken from the germline J gene. This sample was taken from a study of T cells in women clearing cervical HPV infection. Overall study context: Case blood drawn at lesion detection; control blood after infection cleared. HLA type stays a possible confounder, typing being limited.

Germline V lookup: CDR1 GTSNPN, CDR2 SVGIG (reference sequence). There are 13 residues in the CDR3. Trimming shortened V by 5 bases and J by 2 bases, and 10 bases separated the two germline ends. Findings and caveats of the study: Richness plus V gene abundances separated cases from controls with AUC 0.65 to 0.85. CIN3+ cases had significantly higher TCR richness than controls; evenness did not differ.

Some clones are missing from TCRdb's copy, which holds only in-frame ones; the method was immunoSEQ multiplex PCR. Its table lists more than 40,000 clones. The TCR sequence derives from a woman between 18 and 70 years old with a cervical HPV16 infection that either progressed to CIN3+ or cleared (not recorded which). The sequenced sample was blood buffy coat. The genes are TRBV30 and TRBJ1-5; D possibly corresponds to TRBD1 (5 bases). The CDR3 spells CAWAGGGNQPQHF. The CDR3 DNA, read in part, is TGTGCCTGGGCCGGGGGGGGCAATCAGCCC.